This is a list of T cell receptor beta chains from one sample in a study of blood T cell repertoires in COVID-19. Data came from immunoSEQ multiplex PCR; TCRdb stores just in-frame clones and leaves some out. In the table there are 150,000 to 200,000 clones, 70% to 90% of which are singletons. Material for sequencing was peripheral blood. The receptors come from a man aged 35-49 years with acute or convalescent COVID-19. CDR3s leave out the opening cysteine and the closing phenylalanine or tryptophan. Fields, in order: V gene, D gene, CDR3 length, CDR3 protein. The D gene is left open where the match is weak.

v_gene: TRBV5-5
d_gene: .
len: 12
CDR3aa: ASSRSVQGYGYT

v_gene: TRBV28
d_gene: TRBD1
len: 11
CDR3aa: ASSSGGGETQY

v_gene: TRBV5-6
d_gene: .
len: 12
CDR3aa: ASSKGGAPYEQY

v_gene: TRBV27
d_gene: TRBD1
len: 12
CDR3aa: ASGTGTGNSPLH

v_gene: TRBV28
d_gene: TRBD1
len: 12
CDR3aa: ASRDPGQGYGYT

v_gene: TRBV2
d_gene: .
len: 10
CDR3aa: ASSPDTGELF

v_gene: TRBV6-1
d_gene: .
len: 11
CDR3aa: ASSENGNSPLH

v_gene: TRBV6-5
d_gene: .
len: 9
CDR3aa: ASDWGKTQY

v_gene: TRBV7-9
d_gene: TRBD1
len: 13
CDR3aa: ASSLGDRVNTEAF

v_gene: TRBV6-2/TRBV6-3
d_gene: TRBD2
len: 12
CDR3aa: ASSFTGGRYEQY

v_gene: TRBV19
d_gene: TRBD1
len: 13
CDR3aa: ASSRQGMNTGELF

v_gene: TRBV25-1
d_gene: .
len: 10
CDR3aa: ASNRGTDTQY